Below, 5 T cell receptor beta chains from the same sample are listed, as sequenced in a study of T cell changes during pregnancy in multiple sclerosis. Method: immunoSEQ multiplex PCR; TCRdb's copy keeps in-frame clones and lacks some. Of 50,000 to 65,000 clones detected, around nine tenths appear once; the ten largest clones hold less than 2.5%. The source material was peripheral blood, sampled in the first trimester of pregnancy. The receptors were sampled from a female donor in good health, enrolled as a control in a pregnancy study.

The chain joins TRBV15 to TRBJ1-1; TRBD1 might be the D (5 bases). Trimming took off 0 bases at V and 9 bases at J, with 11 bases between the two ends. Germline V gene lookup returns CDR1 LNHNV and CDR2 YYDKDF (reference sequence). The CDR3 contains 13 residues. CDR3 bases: TGTGCCACCAGCAGAGATGGAGGGGCGAAAGCTTTCTTT. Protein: CATSRDGGAKAFF. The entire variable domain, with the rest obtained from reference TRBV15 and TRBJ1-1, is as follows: DAMVIQNPRYQVTQFGKPVTLSCSQTLNHNVMYWYQQKSSQAPKLLFHYYDKDFNNEADTPDNFQSRRPNTSFCFLDIRSPGLGDTAMYLCATSRDGGAKAFFGQGTRLTVV.

CDR3 amino acids: CASSPGETTNEKLFF. Here the CDR3 DNA reads TGTGCCAGCAGCCCAGGGGAGACAACTAATGAAAAACTGTTTTTT. This chain links TRBV9 with TRBJ1-4, with D possibly matching TRBD1 (6 bases). Germline V gene sequence: CDR1 SGDLS, CDR2 YYNGEE. This CDR3 is built from 15 residues. Trimming took 4 bases from V and 0 from J, leaving 10 bases between them.

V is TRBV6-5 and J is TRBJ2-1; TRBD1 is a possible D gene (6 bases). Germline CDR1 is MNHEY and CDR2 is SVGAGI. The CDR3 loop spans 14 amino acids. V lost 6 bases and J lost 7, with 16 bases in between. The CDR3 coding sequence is TGTGCCAGCAGACCCCCCCCAGGGGTTAATGAGCAGTTCTTC. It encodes CASRPPPGVNEQFF.

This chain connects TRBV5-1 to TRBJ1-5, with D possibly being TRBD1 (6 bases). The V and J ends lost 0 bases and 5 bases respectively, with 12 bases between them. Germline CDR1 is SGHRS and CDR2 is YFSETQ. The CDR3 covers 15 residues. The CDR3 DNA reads TGCGCCAGCAGCTTGGAGGGGGGGGAGTATCAGCCCCAGCATTTT. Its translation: CASSLEGGEYQPQHF.

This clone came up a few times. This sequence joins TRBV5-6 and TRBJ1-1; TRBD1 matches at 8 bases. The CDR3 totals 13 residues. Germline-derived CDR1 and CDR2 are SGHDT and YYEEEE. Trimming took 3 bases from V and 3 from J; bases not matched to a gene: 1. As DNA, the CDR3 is TGTGCCAGCAGCTGGACAGGGCACACTGAAGCTTTCTTT. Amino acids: CASSWTGHTEAFF.